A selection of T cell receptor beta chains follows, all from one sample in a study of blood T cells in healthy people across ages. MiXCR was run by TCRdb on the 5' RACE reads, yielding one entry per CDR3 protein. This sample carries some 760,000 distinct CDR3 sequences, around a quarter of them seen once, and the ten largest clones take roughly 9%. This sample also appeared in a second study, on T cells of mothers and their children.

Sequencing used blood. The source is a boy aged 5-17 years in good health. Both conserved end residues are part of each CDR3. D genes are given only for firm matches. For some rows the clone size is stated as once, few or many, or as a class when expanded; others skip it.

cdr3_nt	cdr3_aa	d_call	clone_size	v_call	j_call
TGCAGTGCTAAACCTGGACTAGGGGGTTTTGAGACCCAGTACTTC	CSAKPGLGGFETQYF	.	few	TRBV20-1	TRBJ2-5
TGTGCCAGCAGTCTGGGCGTGGGAGTGGTAGATACGCAGTATTTT	CASSLGVGVVDTQYF	.	.	TRBV12-3/TRBV12-4	TRBJ2-3
TGCAGTGCTAGAGCTGTTCAGGCCGCCGGTTCCTCCTACGAGCAGTACTTC	CSARAVQAAGSSYEQYF	.	many	TRBV20-1	TRBJ2-7
TGTGCCAGCTCACGGCCACAAGGGGGGCGCACAGATACGCAGTATTTT	CASSRPQGGRTDTQYF	.	once	TRBV18	TRBJ2-3
TGTGCCATCAAGACCCAGAACACCGGGGAGCTGTTTTTT	CAIKTQNTGELFF	.	.	TRBV10-3	TRBJ2-2
TGTGCCAGCACCTCGACTAGCGGGAGGGCCTTTTACACAGATACGCAGTATTTT	CASTSTSGRAFYTDTQYF	.	few	TRBV21-1	TRBJ2-3
TGCGCCAGCAGCGCTACAGGTTTGGACCGGAGTAATTCACCCCTCCACTTT	CASSATGLDRSNSPLHF	.	.	TRBV5-1	TRBJ1-6
TGTGCCAGCAGCCAAGAGGGACAGGGTGCCGTCTACGAGCAGTACTTC	CASSQEGQGAVYEQYF	TRBD1	.	TRBV4-2	TRBJ2-7
TGTGCCGGCGCACGAGGGTTTGGACTAGCGGGATATCAGAGAAATGAGCAGTTCTTC	CAGARGFGLAGYQRNEQFF	TRBD2	.	TRBV2	TRBJ2-1
TGTGCCAGCAGGGGATGGGACAAAAACATTCAGTACTTC	CASRGWDKNIQYF	.	few	TRBV7-2	TRBJ2-4
TGCAGCGTTTCCTCGGACAGGGTGAACGAGCAGTACTTC	CSVSSDRVNEQYF	TRBD1	.	TRBV29-1	TRBJ2-7
TGTGCCAGCAGTCCACGACAGGGGGCTGAGACTGAAGCTTTCTTT	CASSPRQGAETEAFF	TRBD1	.	TRBV6-6	TRBJ1-1
TGTGCCACCAGGTCTCCGCTAGACAACAATGAGCAGTTCTTC	CATRSPLDNNEQFF	.	.	TRBV24-1	TRBJ2-1
TGTGCCAGTTCTCCTTGGGGGACAAATTTAGAGACCCAGTACTTC	CASSPWGTNLETQYF	.	few	TRBV2	TRBJ2-5
TGTGCCAGCAGCTTAGCGGGACAGGGAAACACCATATATTTT	CASSLAGQGNTIYF	TRBD1	.	TRBV7-9	TRBJ1-3